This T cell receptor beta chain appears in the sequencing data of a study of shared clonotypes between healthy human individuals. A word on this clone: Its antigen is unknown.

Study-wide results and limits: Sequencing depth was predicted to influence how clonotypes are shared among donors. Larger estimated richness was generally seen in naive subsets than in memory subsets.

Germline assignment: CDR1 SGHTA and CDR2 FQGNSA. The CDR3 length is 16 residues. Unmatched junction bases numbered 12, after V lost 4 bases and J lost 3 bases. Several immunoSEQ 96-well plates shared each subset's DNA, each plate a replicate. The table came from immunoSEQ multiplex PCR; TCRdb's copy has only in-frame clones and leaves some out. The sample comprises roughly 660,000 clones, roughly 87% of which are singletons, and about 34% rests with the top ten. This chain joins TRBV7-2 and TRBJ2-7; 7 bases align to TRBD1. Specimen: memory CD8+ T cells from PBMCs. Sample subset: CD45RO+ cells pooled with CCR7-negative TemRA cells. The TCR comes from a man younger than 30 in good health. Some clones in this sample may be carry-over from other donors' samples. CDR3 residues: CASSSRTGHSSYEQYF. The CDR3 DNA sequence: TGTGCCAGCAGCTCCCGGACAGGACACAGCAGCTACGAGCAGTACTTC.